The T cell receptor beta chain described here comes from a study of shared clonotypes between healthy human individuals. Study-wide context: Each donor had three CD4 naive, three CD4 memory, two CD8 naive and one CD8 memory plate. The study, taken as a whole, reports: Generation probabilities of non-shared clonotypes were lower (relative to those shared by all four donors).

Notes on this clone: What it binds is unknown.

CDR3 length: 13 amino acids. Germline values: CDR1 GTSNPN, CDR2 SVGIG (reference sequence). Trimming pared 5 bases from V and 4 bases from J, leaving 12 bases between. Sequenced by immunoSEQ multiplex PCR; TCRdb stores in-frame clones only, minus some. This sample has 950,000 to 1,100,000 clones, with approximately 80% found just once. The CD4+ fraction was divided into a CD45RA+ naive subset and a CD45RA-negative memory subset. The clonotype originates from a man between 18 and 35 years old in good health. Some clones in this sample may be carry-over from other donors' samples. The chain couples TRBV30 to TRBJ2-1, with D uncertain. Sequencing input: memory CD4+ T cells from PBMCs. Subset noted: CD45RA-negative fraction. CDR3 sequence reads: CAWENAVYNEQFF. CDR3 in DNA: TGTGCCTGGGAGAACGCAGTTTACAATGAGCAGTTCTTC. Looking up the rest from reference TRBV30 and TRBJ2-1 gives the full variable domain: SQTIHQWPATLVQPVGSPLSLECTVEGTSNPNLYWYRQAAGRGLQLLFYSVGIGQISSEVPQNLSASRPQDRQFILSSKKLLLSDSGFYLCAWENAVYNEQFFGPGTRLTVL.